A single sample gave rise to the 16 T cell receptor beta chains below, sequenced in a study of blood T cell repertoires in COVID-19. The assay was immunoSEQ multiplex PCR, and TCRdb's table has in-frame clones only and misses some. The table shows about 58,000 clones, with 78% occurring only once. The sample comprised peripheral blood. These receptor sequences come from a human donor in a cohort sampled during active COVID-19.

This clone is large by share. The rearrangement joins TRBV15 to TRBJ1-5; D gene unclear. From germline, CDR1 is LNHNV and CDR2 YYDKDF (reference sequence). The CDR3 runs 15 residues. The V end lost 0 bases, the J end lost 6 bases, and 12 bases lay between the germline ends. In DNA form, the CDR3 reads TGTGCCACCAGCAGAGATCCTCTCCGGGGTCAGCCCCAGCATTTT. The encoded protein is CATSRDPLRGQPQHF.

V gene TRBV30 combines with J gene TRBJ2-7, with 11 positions matching TRBD1. Germline V gives CDR1 GTSNPN, CDR2 SVGIG (reference sequence). The CDR3 spans 14 residues. V dropped 1 base and J dropped 6; count of bases not matched to a gene: 5. This CDR3 is CAWSAGQGECEQYF. In DNA, the CDR3 is TGTGCCTGGAGTGCGGGACAGGGGGAATGCGAGCAGTACTTC.

This clone was seen only once. The genes are TRBV9 and TRBJ1-2, with a tentative D call TRBD1 (6 bases). Germline V gene lookup returns CDR1 SGDLS and CDR2 YYNGEE. V was shortened by 0 bases and J by 10 bases, with 16 bases between the two germline ends. CDR3 length: 14 residues. DNA for the CDR3: TGTGCCAGCAGCGTAGATCTCCGGACAGATTACTACACCTTC. It codes for CASSVDLRTDYYTF.

The rearrangement links TRBV30 to TRBJ1-2; TRBD1 aligns across 8 bases. The CDR3 loop spans 15 amino acids. V was pared by 4 bases and J by 6 bases, with 13 bases of the junction left unmatched. Germline V gene sequence: CDR1 GTSNPN, CDR2 SVGIG (reference sequence). Here the CDR3 reads CAWIEQGARWNGYTF. Here the CDR3 DNA reads TGTGCCTGGATAGAGCAGGGGGCGCGGTGGAATGGCTACACCTTC.

The chain is built from TRBV28 and TRBJ2-7; 13 bases line up with TRBD2. Germline V lookup: CDR1 MDHEN, CDR2 SYDVKM. The CDR3 spans 14 residues. V dropped 8 bases and J dropped 4; count of bases not matched to a gene: 5. The CDR3 region is CASRRLAGGYEQYF. As DNA, the CDR3 is TGTGCCAGCCGCAGACTAGCGGGAGGATACGAGCAGTACTTC.

The gene calls are TRBV29-1 and TRBJ1-5; D is ambiguous. CDR1 is SQVTM, CDR2 ANQGSEA, per germline. This CDR3 spans 14 amino acids. V shed 3 bases and J shed 0 bases, with 9 bases lying between them. Here the CDR3 reads CSVEETLSNQPQHF. The CDR3 nucleotides read TGCAGCGTTGAGGAGACCCTTAGCAATCAGCCCCAGCATTTT.

The chain couples TRBV10-3 to TRBJ2-7; TRBD2 is a possible D gene (6 bases). The CDR3 consists of 14 residues. The germline V gene has CDR1 ENHRY and CDR2 SYGVKD. The V end lost 8 bases, the J end lost 5 bases, and 19 bases lay between the germline ends. CDR3 in amino acids: CAIGARSGGDEQYF. DNA for the CDR3: TGTGCCATCGGGGCCCGTAGCGGCGGCGACGAGCAGTACTTC.

This clone was observed a few times. This chain joins TRBV5-8 and TRBJ1-5, with a possible D match to TRBD1 (5 bases). Germline V lookup: CDR1 SGHTS, CDR2 YDEGEE. The CDR3 consists of 15 residues. With 7 bases removed from V and 4 bases from J, the gap between germline ends came to 18 bases. Here the CDR3 reads CASQPGAGINQPQHF. In DNA form, the CDR3 reads TGTGCCAGCCAACCTGGGGCAGGAATTAATCAGCCCCAGCATTTT. Full variable domain (outside the CDR3, taken from reference TRBV5-8 and TRBJ1-5): EAGVTQSPTHLIKTRGQQATLRCSPISGHTSVYWYQQALGLGLQFLLWYDEGEERNRGNFPPRFSGRQFPNYSSELNVNALELEDSALYLCASQPGAGINQPQHFGDGTRLSIL.

V gene TRBV12-3 or TRBV12-4 combines with J gene TRBJ2-7; D is uncertain. Trimming removed 4 bases at V and 5 bases at J, with 9 bases between. CDR3 size: 12 residues. CDR3 residues: CASSSITNEQYF. The CDR3 coding sequence is TGTGCCAGCAGTTCCATCACAAACGAGCAGTACTTC.

The chain couples TRBV19 to TRBJ1-3, with TRBD1 matching 10 bases. CDR1 is LNHDA, CDR2 SQIVND, per germline (reference sequence). The V gene end was trimmed by 7 bases and the J gene end by 3 bases; junction bases not matched to a gene: 12. The CDR3 runs 17 residues. The CDR3 DNA is TGTGCCAGTACTCTTTTTGGGACAGGGGCTGGTGGAAACACCATATATTTT. This sequence encodes CASTLFGTGAGGNTIYF.

The V gene is TRBV5-5, the J gene TRBJ2-7, with a weak D call TRBD2 (6 bases). The ends were cut back, 2 bases at V and 3 bases at J, with 12 bases in the middle. The CDR3 runs to 14 residues. Per germline, CDR1 SGHKS and CDR2 YYEKEE (reference sequence). CDR3 region: CASSLDPSDYEQYF. In nucleotides, the CDR3 is TGTGCCAGCAGCTTAGATCCTAGCGACTACGAGCAGTACTTC.

The V and J genes are TRBV29-1 and TRBJ2-7; D may be TRBD1 (6 bases). CDR3 length: 12 residues. Germline V gives CDR1 SQVTM, CDR2 ANQGSEA. The V and J ends lost 7 bases and 4 bases respectively, with 14 bases between them. CDR3 DNA sequence: TGCAGCGCGAGGACAGCGTCGTACGAGCAGTACTTC. Translation: CSARTASYEQYF.

The rearrangement joins TRBV19 to TRBJ2-5, with D possibly matching TRBD1 (6 bases). Germline V gives CDR1 LNHDA, CDR2 SQIVND (reference sequence). V was clipped by 4 bases and J by 2 bases, with 14 bases between them. The CDR3 runs to 15 residues. CDR3 sequence reads: CASSTARTEQETQYF. The CDR3 nucleotides read TGTGCCAGTAGTACCGCCCGGACAGAACAAGAGACCCAGTACTTC.

The V call is TRBV6-1, the J call TRBJ1-2, with 7 nucleotides matching TRBD1. The V segment lost 2 bases and the J segment 3 bases; nucleotides outside the gene matches: 9. The length of the CDR3 is 16 residues. Germline assignment: CDR1 MNHNS and CDR2 SASEGT. The CDR3 sequence is CASSESLGQQYYGYTF. The CDR3 nucleotides read TGTGCCAGCAGTGAATCCCTGGGACAGCAATACTATGGCTACACCTTC.

V gene TRBV30 combines with J gene TRBJ2-7, with a possible D match to TRBD2 (6 bases). Germline V gene data show CDR1 as GTSNPN and CDR2 as SVGIG (reference sequence). Trimming left V 2 bases short and J 3 bases short, with 17 bases between. This CDR3 has 15 residues. CDR3 sequence reads: CAWSPQAGPFYEQYF. The CDR3 DNA follows: TGTGCCTGGAGTCCCCAGGCGGGACCCTTCTACGAGCAGTACTTC.

This sequence joins TRBV5-1 and TRBJ1-4, with D hard to call. The CDR3 has 15 residues. Trimming stripped 4 bases from V and 7 bases from J, with 17 bases between. CDR1 is SGHRS and CDR2 is YFSETQ in the germline V gene. Written as DNA, the CDR3 is TGCGCCAGCAGCCCGGGTGGAGGGCGGGTTGAAAAACTGTTTTTT. This gives the protein CASSPGGGRVEKLFF.